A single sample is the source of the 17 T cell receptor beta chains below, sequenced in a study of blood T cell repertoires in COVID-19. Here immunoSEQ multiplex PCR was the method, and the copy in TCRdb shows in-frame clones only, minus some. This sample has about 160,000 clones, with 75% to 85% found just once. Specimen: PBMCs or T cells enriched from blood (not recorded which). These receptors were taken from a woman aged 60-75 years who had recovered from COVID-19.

CDR3 sequence (DNA): TGTGCCAGCTCGGCCGGGACAGGGGATGAAGCTTTCTTT. Protein sequence: CASSAGTGDEAFF. The chain has TRBV18 and TRBJ1-1; TRBD1 matches 10 bases. The germline gives CDR1 KGHSH, CDR2 LQKENI. Trimming took 6 bases from V and 7 from J; bases not matched to a gene: 5. This CDR3 spans 13 amino acids.

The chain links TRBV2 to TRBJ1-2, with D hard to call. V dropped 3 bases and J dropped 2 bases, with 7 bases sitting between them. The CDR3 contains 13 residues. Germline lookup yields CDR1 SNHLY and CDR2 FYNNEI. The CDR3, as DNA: TGTGCCAGCAGTGATCAGATGAACTATGGCTACACCTTC. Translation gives CASSDQMNYGYTF. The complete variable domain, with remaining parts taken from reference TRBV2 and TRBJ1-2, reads EPEVTQTPSHQVTQMGQEVILRCVPISNHLYFYWYRQILGQKVEFLVSFYNNEISEKSEIFDDQFSVERPDGSNFTLKIRSTKLEDSAMYFCASSDQMNYGYTFGSGTRLTVV.

CDR3 bases: TGTGCCAGCAGTTGGGGAGGAAACACTGAAGCTTTCTTT. Amino acid sequence: CASSWGGNTEAFF. The chain combines TRBV6-2 or TRBV6-3 with TRBJ1-1; no firm D call. CDR1 and CDR2 from the germline V gene are MNHEY and SVGEGT. This CDR3 is 13 amino acids long. Trimming took 4 bases from V and 2 from J, leaving 8 bases between them.

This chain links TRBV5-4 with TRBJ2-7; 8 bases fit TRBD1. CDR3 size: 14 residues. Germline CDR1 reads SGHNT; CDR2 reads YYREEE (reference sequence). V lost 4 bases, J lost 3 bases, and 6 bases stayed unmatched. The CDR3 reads CASSGRTGSYEQYF. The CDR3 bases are TGTGCCAGCAGCGGGCGGACAGGGAGCTACGAGCAGTACTTC.

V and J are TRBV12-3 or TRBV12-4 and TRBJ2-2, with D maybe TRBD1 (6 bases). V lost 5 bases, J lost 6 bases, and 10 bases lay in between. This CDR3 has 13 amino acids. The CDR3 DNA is TGTGCCAGCAGTGAACAGGGTCCCGGGGAGCTGTTTTTT. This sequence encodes CASSEQGPGELFF.

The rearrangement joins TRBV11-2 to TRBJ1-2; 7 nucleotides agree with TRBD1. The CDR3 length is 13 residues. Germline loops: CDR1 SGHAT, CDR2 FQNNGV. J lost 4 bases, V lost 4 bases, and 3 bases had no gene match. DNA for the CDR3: TGTGCCAGCAGCTCCGACAGGGCCTATGGCTACACCTTC. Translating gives CASSSDRAYGYTF.

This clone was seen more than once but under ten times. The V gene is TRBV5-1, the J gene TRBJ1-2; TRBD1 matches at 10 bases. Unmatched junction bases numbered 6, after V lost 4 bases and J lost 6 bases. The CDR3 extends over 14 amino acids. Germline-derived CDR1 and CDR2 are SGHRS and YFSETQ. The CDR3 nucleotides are TGCGCCAGCAGCACGACAGGGGGCGAAGATGGCTACACCTTC. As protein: CASSTTGGEDGYTF.

Here the CDR3 reads CATSDLNGQVDGYTF. For the CDR3, the DNA is TGTGCCACCAGTGACCTCAATGGACAGGTCGATGGCTACACCTTC. This sequence joins TRBV24-1 and TRBJ1-2; TRBD1 agrees at 7 bases. Trimming took 4 bases from V and 6 from J; bases not matched to a gene: 10. Germline V gene data show CDR1 as KGHDR and CDR2 as SFDVKD. This CDR3 has 15 residues.

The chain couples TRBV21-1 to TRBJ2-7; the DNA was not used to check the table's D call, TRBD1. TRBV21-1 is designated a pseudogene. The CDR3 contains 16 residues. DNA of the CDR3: TGTGCCAGCAGCGCATACCCGGGACAGGGGGCAGACGAGCAGTACTTC. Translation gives CASSAYPGQGADEQYF.

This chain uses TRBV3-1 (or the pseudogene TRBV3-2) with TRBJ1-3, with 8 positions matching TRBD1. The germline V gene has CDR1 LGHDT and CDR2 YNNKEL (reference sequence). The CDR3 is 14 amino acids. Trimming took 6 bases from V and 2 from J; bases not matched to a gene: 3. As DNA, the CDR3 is TGTGCCAGCAGTCGACAGGGGACTGGAAACACCATATATTTT. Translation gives CASSRQGTGNTIYF.

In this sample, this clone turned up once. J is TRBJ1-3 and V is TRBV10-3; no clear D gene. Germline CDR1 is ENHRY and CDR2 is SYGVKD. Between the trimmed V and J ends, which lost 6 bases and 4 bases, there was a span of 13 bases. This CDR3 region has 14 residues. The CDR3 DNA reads TGTGCCATCAGAGACAAGCTGTCGGGAAACACCATATATTTT. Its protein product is CAIRDKLSGNTIYF.

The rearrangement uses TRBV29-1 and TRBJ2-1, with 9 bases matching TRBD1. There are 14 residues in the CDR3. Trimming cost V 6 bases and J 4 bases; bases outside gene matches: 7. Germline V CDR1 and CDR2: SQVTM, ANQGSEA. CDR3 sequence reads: CSVTGQGIYNEQFF. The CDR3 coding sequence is TGCAGCGTCACGGGACAGGGAATATACAATGAGCAGTTCTTC.

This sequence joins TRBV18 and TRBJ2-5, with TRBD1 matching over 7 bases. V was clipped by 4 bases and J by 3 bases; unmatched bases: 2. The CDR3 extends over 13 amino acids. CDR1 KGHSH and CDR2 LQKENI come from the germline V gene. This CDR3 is CASSQGQKETQYF. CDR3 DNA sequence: TGTGCCAGCTCACAGGGACAGAAAGAGACCCAGTACTTC.

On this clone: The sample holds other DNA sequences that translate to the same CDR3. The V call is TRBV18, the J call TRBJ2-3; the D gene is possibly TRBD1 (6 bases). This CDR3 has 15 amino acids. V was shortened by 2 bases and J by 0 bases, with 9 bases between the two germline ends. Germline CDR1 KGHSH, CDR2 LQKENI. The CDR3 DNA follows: TGTGCCAGCTCACCAGGACAGCTAAGCACAGATACGCAGTATTTT. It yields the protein CASSPGQLSTDTQYF.

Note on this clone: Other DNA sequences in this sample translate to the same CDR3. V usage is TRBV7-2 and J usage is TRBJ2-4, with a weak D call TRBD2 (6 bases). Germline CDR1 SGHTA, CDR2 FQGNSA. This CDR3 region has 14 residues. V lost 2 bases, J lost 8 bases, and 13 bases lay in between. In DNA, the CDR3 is TGTGCCAGCAGCTTACGTGGCGGGGAAGACATTCAGTACTTC. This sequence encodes CASSLRGGEDIQYF.

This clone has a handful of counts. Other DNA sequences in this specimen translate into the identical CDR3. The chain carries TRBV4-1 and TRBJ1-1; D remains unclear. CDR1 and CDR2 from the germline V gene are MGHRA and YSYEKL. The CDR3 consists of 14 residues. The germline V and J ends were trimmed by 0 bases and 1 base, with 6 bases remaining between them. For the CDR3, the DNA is TGCGCCAGCAGCCAAGATCGAGGGAACACTGAAGCTTTCTTT. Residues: CASSQDRGNTEAFF.

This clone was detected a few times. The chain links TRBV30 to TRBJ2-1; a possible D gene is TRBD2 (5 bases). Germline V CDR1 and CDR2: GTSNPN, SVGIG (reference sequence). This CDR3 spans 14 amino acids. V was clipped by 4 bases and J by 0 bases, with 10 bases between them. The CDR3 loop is CAWIKRSSYNEQFF. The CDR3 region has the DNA TGTGCCTGGATAAAGCGGAGCTCCTACAATGAGCAGTTCTTC.